The entry below gives a single TCR beta chain sequence along with its context. The antigen remains undetermined. The data were taken from a study of cytomegalovirus exposure and HLA in healthy donors. TCRdb's copy holds only in-frame clones and misses some; the assay was immunoSEQ multiplex PCR. The sample consists of more than 60,000 clones, approximately 97% of them appearing once. The study's findings and limits: Listed as cytomegalovirus-associated were roughly 180 TCR beta chains. Usually a TCR sequence was rare, but some public TCRs were found in many donors.

The material sequenced was PBMCs. The receptor's source is a woman between 18 and 29 years old in good health and CMV-seropositive.

CDR3 in amino acids: CASSLSLAGGFYNEQFF. CDR3 sequence (DNA): TGTGCCAGCAGTTTATCATTGGCCGGGGGGTTCTACAATGAGCAGTTCTTC. The V and J genes are TRBV27 and TRBJ2-1; 7 bases line up with TRBD2. The V gene's germline CDR1 is MNHEY and CDR2 SMNVEV (reference sequence). The length of the CDR3 is 17 residues. The junction had 8 bases not matched to a gene; V was cut back by 0 bases and J by 3 bases.